This T cell receptor beta chain was sequenced for a study of T cells in Graves' hyperthyroidism and ophthalmopathy. As for the study in general: At the time of initial diagnosis and before any treatment, peripheral blood was collected.

Amplification of TCR beta CDR3 regions used RNA as the template. First-round RT-PCR with HTBI primers amplified the TCR CDR3 region. TCRdb re-called the multiplex PCR reads with MiXCR, one entry per CDR3 protein. The data contain 300,000 to 450,000 distinct CDR3 sequences, around 25% of them singletons. Points from the study as a whole: The blood repertoire included most of the expanded thyroid clonotypes above 0.001. In validation, the model predicted ophthalmopathy. These predictions came a median approximately 5.9 months before onset.

To note about this clonotype: Antigen unknown.

V was cut by 3 bases and J by 3 bases, with 12 bases left in between. There are 16 residues in the CDR3. The V gene's germline CDR1 is MNHGY and CDR2 SVAAGI. In making diagnoses, clinical symptoms, serum thyroxine and TRAb, thyroid ultrasound and orbital computed tomography were all used. The chain links TRBV6-9 to TRBJ1-6; possible D gene TRBD1, 5 bases. The sequence came from a man aged 45 to 65 with Graves' hyperthyroidism. Specimen: blood. CDR3 bases: TGTGCCAGCAGTTACGACAGCCGCTACTATAATTCACCCCTCCACTTT. Its translation is CASSYDSRYYNSPLHF.